These 8 T cell receptor beta chains were sequenced from one sample in a study of blood T cells in healthy people across ages. Combining a sample-barcoded 5' primer with a J-beta primer mix, a second PCR ran for roughly 7 to 11 cycles. TCRdb used MiXCR to reprocess the 5' RACE reads, holding one entry per CDR3 protein. The sample contains some 640,000 distinct CDR3 sequences, approximately 30% of which appear only once. The sequenced sample was blood. These receptors were taken from a woman over 75 in good health.

This clonotype was observed at least ten times. The chain has TRBV11-3 and TRBJ2-1, with D perhaps being TRBD1 or TRBD2 (5 bases each). Germline CDR1 reads SGHNT; CDR2 reads YENEEA. This CDR3 has 13 residues. V was trimmed by 6 bases and J by 12 bases, leaving 18 bases between them. CDR3 protein: CASSYTTGRGQFF. DNA for the CDR3: TGTGCCAGCAGTTACACGACGGGACGGGGGCAGTTCTTC.

In this sample, this clonotype turned up a few times. This chain joins TRBV3-1 and TRBJ2-6; no reliable D call. With 2 bases removed from V and 4 bases from J, the gap between germline ends came to 9 bases. Germline CDR1 is LGHDT and CDR2 is YNNKEL (reference sequence). The CDR3 has 15 residues. The CDR3 DNA reads TGTGCCAGCAGCCAAAGCACGTTGGGGGCCAACGTCCTGACTTTC. Protein sequence: CASSQSTLGANVLTF.

At least ten counts were recorded for this clonotype. The V gene is TRBV10-3, the J gene TRBJ2-3; TRBD2 is a possible D gene (5 bases). Germline CDR1 ENHRY, CDR2 SYGVKD. V was pared by 3 bases and J by 0 bases, with 16 bases between. This CDR3 has 17 residues. CDR3 bases: TGTGCCATCAGTGAAATGGCAGGACTTACTAGCACAGATACGCAGTATTTT. Its translation is CAISEMAGLTSTDTQYF.

This chain joins TRBV7-2 and TRBJ1-1; D gene ambiguous. Germline lookup yields CDR1 SGHTA and CDR2 FQGNSA. V was pared by 5 bases and J by 8 bases, with 12 bases between. The CDR3 consists of 12 residues. This CDR3 is CASSNRRSEAFF. DNA for the CDR3: TGTGCCAGCAGCAACCGACGGTCCGAAGCTTTCTTT.

This clonotype showed up many times. V is TRBV28 and J is TRBJ1-6, with no clear D. The CDR3 is 15 residues long. Germline CDR1 is MDHEN and CDR2 is SYDVKM. V dropped 3 bases and J dropped 10 bases, with 16 bases sitting between them. CDR3 sequence: CASSLEPRGGSPLHF. The CDR3 nucleotides are TGTGCCAGCAGTTTGGAACCCCGAGGAGGGTCACCCCTCCACTTT.

This chain links TRBV20-1 with TRBJ2-1; 7 bases map to TRBD2. The J segment lost 4 bases and the V segment lost 0 bases, leaving 9 bases of the junction unmatched. This CDR3 contains 16 residues. CDR1 is DFQATT, CDR2 SNEGSKA, per germline (reference sequence). CDR3 sequence: CSAREGGGREYNEQFF. The CDR3 bases are TGCAGTGCTAGAGAAGGTGGTGGGAGGGAATACAATGAGCAGTTCTTC.

In its sample, this clonotype was seen many times. V usage is TRBV7-2 and J usage is TRBJ2-1, with no clear D. CDR1 and CDR2 (germline): SGHTA, FQGNSA. The V end was cut by 3 bases, the J end by 8 bases, with 14 bases between. The CDR3 is 14 residues long. CDR3 bases: TGTGCCAGCAGCTTCCAGGTTGGGTTAGATGAGCAGTTCTTC. It translates to CASSFQVGLDEQFF.

This chain uses TRBV5-1 with TRBJ2-7; TRBD1 matches at 8 bases. Losses at the gene ends were 7 bases for V and 7 bases for J; bases not matched to a gene: 16. Germline CDR1 SGHRS, CDR2 YFSETQ. There are 15 residues in the CDR3. The CDR3 spells CASSPLAAGGTEQYF. The CDR3 DNA reads TGCGCCAGCTCCCCTCTCGCCGCAGGGGGCACTGAGCAGTACTTC.